The clone carrying this T cell receptor beta chain was picked up many times. This sample is drawn from a study of T cells of healthy individuals. TCRdb processed the 5' RACE reads anew with MiXCR; each CDR3 protein has one entry. The sample lists 60,000 to 75,000 distinct CDR3 sequences, roughly 15% occurring once. The receptor comes from a human donor in good health.

CDR3 sequence reads: CSVEDYSEQETQYF. CDR3 sequence (DNA): TGCAGCGTTGAAGATTACAGCGAGCAAGAGACCCAGTACTTC. This chain connects TRBV29-1 to TRBJ2-5; no definite D call. Germline CDR1 SQVTM, CDR2 ANQGSEA. The CDR3 totals 14 residues. Trimming took 0 bases from V and 2 from J, leaving 10 bases between them. The full variable domain, completed using reference TRBV29-1 and TRBJ2-5, is SAVISQKPSRDICQRGTSLTIQCQVDSQVTMMFWYRQQPGQSLTLIATANQGSEATYESGFVIDKFPISRPNLTFSTLTVSNMSPEDSSIYLCSVEDYSEQETQYFGPGTRLLVL.